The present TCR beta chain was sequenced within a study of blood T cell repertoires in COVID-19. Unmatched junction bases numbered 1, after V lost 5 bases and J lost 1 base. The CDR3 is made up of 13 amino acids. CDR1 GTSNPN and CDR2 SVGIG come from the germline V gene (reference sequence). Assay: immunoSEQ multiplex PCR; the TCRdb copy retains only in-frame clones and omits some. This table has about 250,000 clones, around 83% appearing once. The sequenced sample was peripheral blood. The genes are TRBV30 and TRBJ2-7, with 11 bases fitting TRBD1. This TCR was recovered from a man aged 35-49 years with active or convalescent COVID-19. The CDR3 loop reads CAWGTGGSYEQYF. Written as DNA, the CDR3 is TGTGCCTGGGGGACAGGGGGATCCTACGAGCAGTACTTC.